This T cell receptor beta chain came from a study of identifying expanded T cells in peripheral blood (dated by TCRdb to the late 2010s). For the study in its entirety: Four technical replicates, made by sequencing separate aliquots from the same pool of genomic DNA, were compared pairwise. Study-level results and caveats: Approximately 1.1 differentially abundant clones were flagged by the binomial model between technical replicates, whereas about 16 and 20 were flagged over roughly two weeks and four weeks, respectively. Across all healthy donors, variance in clone template counts between roughly 2-week samples was found to increase significantly with total template count. The authors expected biological variance in healthy repertoires might increase further over much longer intervals such as months to years. The beta-binomial model significantly reduced the number of clones called differentially abundant and the false-positive rate across all healthy-donor time intervals.

For this clone: This clone's antigen is unknown. No much larger clone exists at a distance of one base, and base qualities are not known.

During the collection period, no immune events, such as infections, were documented for the healthy donors. Healthy-donor blood repertoires served as a training cohort to calibrate time-dependent variance in a beta-binomial model of T-cell clone differential abundance. The training cohort included around ten healthy donors, of whom 3 were female and 7 were male. The donors were between roughly 25 and 64 years old, with an average age of roughly 41 years. Obtained from a commercial supplier, whole blood was collected from each healthy donor at three time points set two to three weeks apart. Genomic DNA was extracted from unsorted whole blood for immunosequencing. CDR1 is given as LGHNA and CDR2 as YNFKEQ, both from the germline V gene. Ends trimmed: V by 0 bases, J by 0 bases; bases unmatched to a gene: 5. The CDR3 sequence holds 17 residues, the cysteine and phenylalanine included. Left in the record is the CDR3 DNA by itself, 51 bases read in frame from the first base.

The immunoSEQ Assay, which uses bias-controlled multiplex PCR amplification of genomic DNA, was used to profile TCRbeta CDR3 regions. From the authors' description of their analysis: The absolute abundance of each unique TCRbeta CDR3 region was quantified after sequences were collapsed and filtered. Differential abundance was assessed using a binomial (Fisher-equivalent) model and a beta-binomial model in which time-dependent variance fitted from healthy donors was added. Clones with fewer than 5 combined templates were removed, and a clone was called differentially abundant if the clone's Benjamini-Hochberg FDR was below 0.01. In the beta-binomial model, variance was expressed as a function of the total template count across the two samples, in the form v = (b*log(k)+a)^2. Imported from immuneACCESS, the table was reduced by TCRdb to in-frame sequences with V and J called. These copies leave out some clones; in studies compared against another copy, an unresolved V gene accounts for under half, and the cause of the remainder is not known. V and J calls and clone size are given by that table; D and trimming were obtained from the DNA. The sample table shows tens of thousands of clones, and 80% to 90% are seen once. The ten largest clones represent 4.7% of the sample.

The sample was blood. Here the chain combines TRBV4-2 and TRBJ2-4, and TRBD1 matches 7 of the central bases. This TCR derives from a person aged 18 to 70 in good health. At the DNA level, the sequence is TGTGCCAGCAGCCAAGATTTAGGGGGCTTAGCCAAAAACATTCAGTACTTC. It codes for CASSQDLGGLAKNIQYF.